The entry below describes one T cell receptor (beta chain). The CDR3 sequence is 12 residues long. The V and J ends lost 5 bases and 7 bases, in that order; junction bases with no gene match: 5. CDR1 SGHAT and CDR2 FQNNGV come from the germline V gene. The sample belongs to a study of cytomegalovirus exposure and HLA in healthy donors. Vbeta (60) and Jbeta (13) primers were used in the PCR. Repertoires were generated with immunoSEQ multiplex PCR, while TCRdb's copy carries only in-frame clones and drops some. Here the sample spans under 70,000 clones, roughly 80% being singletons. This chain links TRBV11-2 with TRBJ2-7; 7 bases line up with TRBD2. Sequenced sample: PBMCs. This TCR was recovered from a male donor in good health and CMV-seropositive. This CDR3 is CASSAGEGEQYF. The CDR3 DNA follows: TGTGCCAGCAGCGCGGGGGAGGGGGAGCAGTACTTC.